A single sample gave rise to the 24 T cell receptor beta chains below, sequenced in a study of T cell responses to AZD1222 COVID-19 vaccine. Sequencing was performed with immunoSEQ multiplex PCR; in TCRdb, only in-frame clones are kept and a portion is missing. Of tens of thousands of clones listed, 65% to 90% were seen once; the top ten hold roughly 19%. The sequencing used peripheral blood, collected on day 0 of AZD1222 vaccination. The receptors stem from an adult in good health.

The DNA of the CDR3 is TGTGCCAGTAGTATAGGTGGGAGGACAGCAGAGCAGTATTTT. Encoded protein: CASSIGGRTAEQYF. V and J are TRBV19 and TRBJ2-3, with D possibly called TRBD1 or TRBD2 (6 bases each). This CDR3 is built from 14 residues. The ends were cut back, 1 base at V and 11 bases at J, with 16 bases in the middle. CDR1 and CDR2 from the germline V gene are LNHDA and SQIVND (reference sequence).

This rearrangement joins TRBV30 to TRBJ2-3; 13 bases agree with TRBD2. With 6 bases clipped from V and 1 base from J, the junction kept 10 bases outside the gene matches. The CDR3 length is 17 residues. Germline CDR1 GTSNPN, CDR2 SVGIG (reference sequence). The CDR3 bases are TGTGCCTGTACTAGCGGGGGGGGTACCCCACGCACAGATACGCAGTATTTT. Translating it yields CACTSGGGTPRTDTQYF.

The sample holds a few counts of this clone. The chain is built from TRBV5-4 and TRBJ1-1; 9 positions agree with TRBD1. The CDR3 extends over 15 amino acids. CDR1 is SGHNT, CDR2 YYREEE, per germline (reference sequence). V shed 2 bases and J 0 bases; nucleotides not matched to a gene: 2. The CDR3 nucleotides read TGTGCCAGCAGCTTACAGGGGGCGGTGAACACTGAAGCTTTCTTT. It yields the protein CASSLQGAVNTEAFF.

In this sample, this clone is medium-sized. The J gene is TRBJ2-7, the V gene TRBV10-2, with 8 bases matching TRBD1. The V gene end was trimmed by 6 bases and the J gene end by 0 bases; junction bases not matched to a gene: 16. Germline V gene lookup returns CDR1 WSHSY and CDR2 SAAADI. The CDR3 contains 18 residues. In DNA, the CDR3 is TGCGCCAGCAGAAACCACAATCCGACAGGGGCCAACTCCTACGAGCAGTACTTC. This codes for CASRNHNPTGANSYEQYF.

The chain couples TRBV6-1 to TRBJ2-1; D remains ambiguous. The germline V gene has CDR1 MNHNS and CDR2 SASEGT. This CDR3 comprises 12 residues. Deletions cut 2 bases from V and 4 bases from J, with 3 bases between. DNA for the CDR3: TGTGCCAGCAGTGAACCTTACAATGAGCAGTTCTTC. This gives the protein CASSEPYNEQFF.

This clone was detected once. V gene TRBV2 combines with J gene TRBJ2-2, with D hard to call. Germline CDR1 is SNHLY and CDR2 is FYNNEI. V was shortened by 0 bases and J by 2 bases, with 7 bases between the two germline ends. There are 15 residues in the CDR3. The CDR3 sequence: CASSEAEINTGELFF. In DNA, the CDR3 is TGTGCCAGCAGTGAAGCCGAGATTAACACCGGGGAGCTGTTTTTT.

This clone was seen a handful of times. The V call is TRBV19, the J call TRBJ2-1, with TRBD2 matching over 9 bases. The CDR3 spans 15 residues. V shed 7 bases and J 3 bases; nucleotides not matched to a gene: 7. Germline CDR1 LNHDA, CDR2 SQIVND (reference sequence). The CDR3 here is CASTRSGGVYNEQFF. Here the CDR3 DNA reads TGTGCCAGTACACGTAGCGGGGGCGTCTACAATGAGCAGTTCTTC.

V and J are TRBV5-1 and TRBJ1-1; unclear D gene. The CDR3 is 14 residues long. Germline CDR1 SGHRS, CDR2 YFSETQ. V was shortened by 1 base and J by 3 bases, with 10 bases between the two germline ends. In DNA form, the CDR3 reads TGCGCCAGCAGCTTGTTTACGGGAGACACTGAAGCTTTCTTT. It specifies CASSLFTGDTEAFF.

The gene calls are TRBV7-2 and TRBJ1-5; D ambiguous. The CDR3 totals 15 residues. CDR1 is SGHTA and CDR2 is FQGNSA in the germline V gene. Between the trimmed V and J ends, which lost 3 bases and 8 bases, there was a span of 17 bases. The CDR3 here is CASSLDVNPVEPQHF. The CDR3 coding sequence is TGTGCCAGCAGCTTGGACGTAAACCCGGTTGAGCCCCAGCATTTT.

V gene TRBV18 combines with J gene TRBJ2-5; 10 nucleotides align to TRBD2. In germline, CDR1 is KGHSH, CDR2 LQKENI. The V segment lost 5 bases and the J segment 5 bases; nucleotides outside the gene matches: 8. There are 15 residues in the CDR3. CDR3 protein: CASSASGGPGETQYF. DNA of the CDR3: TGTGCCAGCTCAGCTAGCGGGGGACCTGGGGAGACCCAGTACTTC.

J is TRBJ2-7 and V is TRBV6-5; D is uncertain. The CDR3 contains 13 residues. Germline V gene lookup returns CDR1 MNHEY and CDR2 SVGAGI. The V gene lost 6 bases and the J gene lost 6 bases, with 15 bases spanning the gap. CDR3 protein: CASSRTPVPEQYF. The CDR3 nucleotides read TGTGCCAGCAGCCGGACCCCCGTGCCCGAGCAGTACTTC.

The chain combines TRBV27 with TRBJ1-5, with 10 bases identical to TRBD1. This CDR3 region has 15 residues. The ends lost 7 bases at V and 5 bases at J; junction bases unmatched: 8. The germline CDR1 and CDR2 sequences are MNHEY and SMNVEV (reference sequence). DNA of the CDR3: TGTGCCAGCAACCCTGAGGGACAGGGGTATCAGCCCCAGCATTTT. As protein: CASNPEGQGYQPQHF.

The rearrangement joins TRBV27 to TRBJ1-1; 10 bases fit TRBD1. Germline V gene sequence: CDR1 MNHEY, CDR2 SMNVEV (reference sequence). V dropped 7 bases and J dropped 0; count of bases not matched to a gene: 5. This CDR3 region has 15 residues. Written as DNA, the CDR3 is TGTGCCAGCATGGGGACAGGGGTTCTGAACACTGAAGCTTTCTTT. Protein: CASMGTGVLNTEAFF.

The V call is TRBV12-3 or TRBV12-4, the J call TRBJ1-1; D unclear. The CDR3 is made up of 10 amino acids. Trimming removed 8 bases at V and 11 bases at J, with 12 bases between. The CDR3 protein is CASGWGGAFF. The CDR3, as DNA: TGTGCCAGCGGGTGGGGAGGCGCTTTCTTT.

V gene TRBV21-1 combines with J gene TRBJ2-1; the DNA was not compared with TRBD2, the D call given in the table. TRBV21-1 is marked as a pseudogene. The CDR3 is made up of 16 amino acids. The chain's CDR3 is CASSVEGGRRYNEQFF. CDR3 in DNA: TGTGCCAGCAGCGTCGAGGGGGGGCGGAGGTACAATGAGCAGTTCTTC.

The chain combines TRBV19 with TRBJ2-1; weak D call: TRBD1 (6 bases). Between the trimmed V and J ends, which lost 1 base and 6 bases, there was a span of 13 bases. The CDR3 runs to 15 residues. Germline CDR1 reads LNHDA; CDR2 reads SQIVND (reference sequence). CDR3 sequence (DNA): TGTGCCAGTAGTATAGGCCGCAAGGGGGTCAATGAGCAGTTCTTC. It codes for CASSIGRKGVNEQFF.

By proportion, this clone is medium-sized. Other DNA variants within this sample encode the same CDR3. The V and J genes are TRBV9 and TRBJ2-2; D unclear. CDR1 and CDR2 (germline): SGDLS, YYNGEE. The CDR3 loop spans 13 amino acids. Trimming cost V 4 bases and J 4 bases, with 8 bases left between them. CDR3 coding DNA: TGTGCCAGCAGCACCTCGATCACCGGGGAGCTGTTTTTT. This gives the protein CASSTSITGELFF. The variable domain in full, with the rest retrieved from reference TRBV9 and TRBJ2-2, is DSGVTQTPKHLITATGQRVTLRCSPRSGDLSVYWYQQSLDQGLQFLIQYYNGEERAKGNILERFSAQQFPDLHSELNLSSLELGDSALYFCASSTSITGELFFGEGSRLTVL.

J is TRBJ1-4 and V is TRBV19; 7 positions match TRBD1. Losses at the gene ends were 2 bases for V and 0 bases for J; bases not matched to a gene: 6. Germline CDR1 LNHDA, CDR2 SQIVND (reference sequence). The CDR3 has 17 amino acids. In DNA, the CDR3 is TGTGCCAGTAGTATAACCGGGACAGTAACAACTAATGAAAAACTGTTTTTT. The encoded protein is CASSITGTVTTNEKLFF. The whole variable domain, filled in from reference TRBV19 and TRBJ1-4, reads DGGITQSPKYLFRKEGQNVTLSCEQNLNHDAMYWYRQDPGQGLRLIYYSQIVNDFQKGDIAEGYSVSREKKESFPLTVTSAQKNPTAFYLCASSITGTVTTNEKLFFGSGTQLSVL.

The V and J genes are TRBV19 and TRBJ1-5; a possible D gene is TRBD1 (5 bases). Trimming cost V 2 bases and J 5 bases, with 10 bases left between them. The CDR3 loop spans 14 amino acids. Germline V gene sequence: CDR1 LNHDA, CDR2 SQIVND (reference sequence). This CDR3 reads CASSIQGPHQPQHF. CDR3 bases: TGTGCCAGTAGTATACAGGGACCCCATCAGCCCCAGCATTTT.

J is TRBJ1-1 and V is TRBV14; D is unclear. The germline V and J ends were trimmed by 0 bases and 3 bases, with 5 bases remaining between them. Looked up from germline, CDR1 is SGHDN and CDR2 is FVKESK. The CDR3 runs to 13 residues. The CDR3 here is CASSQEIYTEAFF. CDR3 nucleotide sequence: TGTGCCAGCAGCCAAGAAATATACACTGAAGCTTTCTTT.

The V call is TRBV16, the J call TRBJ2-1; 9 positions match TRBD2. CDR3 length: 16 amino acids. CDR1 and CDR2 from the germline V gene are KGHSY and FQNENV. V shed 4 bases, J shed 1 base, and the junction held 5 bases outside the gene matches. The CDR3 DNA follows: TGTGCCAGCAGCCCCCCGGCGGGGGGGTCCTACAATGAGCAGTTCTTC. This codes for CASSPPAGGSYNEQFF.

The V call is TRBV14, the J call TRBJ1-2; 9 positions match TRBD1. The V segment lost 0 bases and the J segment 7 bases; nucleotides outside the gene matches: 15. This CDR3 is 18 amino acids long. Germline V gene data show CDR1 as SGHDN and CDR2 as FVKESK. The CDR3 reads CASSQDLVPGTGTGGYTF. The CDR3 nucleotides read TGTGCCAGCAGCCAAGATCTTGTGCCCGGGACAGGGACGGGTGGCTACACCTTC.

The chain employs TRBV12-3 or TRBV12-4 and TRBJ1-5; no definite D call. This CDR3 spans 13 amino acids. V was trimmed by 1 base and J by 12 bases, leaving 13 bases between them. In DNA, the CDR3 is TGTGCCAGCAGTTTAGTACCAGACGGATTCCAGCATTTT. Its protein is CASSLVPDGFQHF.

The chain uses TRBV5-4 and TRBJ1-1; 8 nucleotides match TRBD1. The ends lost 0 bases at V and 0 bases at J; junction bases unmatched: 13. Germline loops: CDR1 SGHNT, CDR2 YYREEE (reference sequence). The CDR3 length is 19 residues. CDR3 region: CASSLGRGQVFRVNTEAFF. CDR3 nucleotide sequence: TGTGCCAGCAGCTTGGGTAGGGGACAGGTGTTTAGGGTGAACACTGAAGCTTTCTTT.